This entry lists 12 T cell receptor beta chains sequenced from one sample in a study of response to subunit inactivated influenza vaccine. TCRdb called the RT-PCR reads again in MiXCR, with one record for every CDR3 protein. The profile shows about 570,000 distinct CDR3 sequences, around 10% of them singletons. This same sample was also part of a study on T cells expressing NK-cell markers. This second study notes: Scientists made TCR beta cDNA using 5'RACE template switching with UMIs.

The sequences come from PBMCs from blood, collected on the day of vaccination. These TCRs come from a man aged 45 to 65 who received an inactivated influenza vaccine.

The rearrangement links TRBV12-3 or TRBV12-4 to TRBJ2-1, with TRBD1 matching 8 bases. V trimming: 3 bases; J trimming: 7 bases; junction bases outside the gene matches: 17. This CDR3 has 18 amino acids. CDR3 sequence reads: CASSFPSPGGGRANEQFF. CDR3 DNA: TGTGCCAGCAGTTTCCCGTCTCCAGGGGGCGGAAGAGCGAATGAGCAGTTCTTC.

This clonotype was picked up a small number of times. The chain employs TRBV18 and TRBJ2-7; D is unresolved. This CDR3 contains 13 residues. Germline V lookup: CDR1 KGHSH, CDR2 LQKENI. Trimming stripped 3 bases from V and 6 bases from J, with 12 bases between. This CDR3 is CASSPAEVGEQYF. In DNA, the CDR3 is TGTGCCAGCTCACCCGCCGAAGTCGGCGAGCAGTACTTC.

Remarks on this clonotype: One end of the junction fails to match germline, which may point to a read error. The rearrangement links TRBV4-3 to TRBJ2-1; 8 nucleotides line up with TRBD1. Germline V gives CDR1 LGHNA, CDR2 YSLEER. The CDR3 is 15 residues long. The CDR3 DNA reads as TGCTCCAGCAGCCAATCCTACAGGGGGTCCCGTGAGCAGTTCTTC. Its translation: CSSSQSYRGSREQFF.

This clonotype was seen many times. DNA of the CDR3: TGTGCCAGCAGTCCGGCGCGGGGAGAGAACACCGGGGAGCTGTTTTTT. Protein sequence: CASSPARGENTGELFF. J is TRBJ2-2 and V is TRBV12-3 or TRBV12-4; D possibly corresponds to TRBD2 (6 bases). The CDR3 consists of 16 residues. Between the trimmed V and J ends, which lost 5 bases and 1 base, there was a span of 14 bases.

The V and J genes are TRBV27 and TRBJ2-7, with TRBD1 matching over 12 bases. J lost 6 bases, V lost 5 bases, and 14 bases had no gene match. The CDR3 has 17 residues. The V gene's germline CDR1 is MNHEY and CDR2 SMNVEV (reference sequence). CDR3 residues: CASSQTPPGTGGAEQYF. CDR3 DNA sequence: TGTGCCAGCAGTCAAACCCCACCCGGGACAGGGGGCGCCGAGCAGTACTTC.

This clonotype was detected a few times. This chain links TRBV15 with TRBJ2-5; perhaps TRBD2 as D (5 bases). The CDR3 runs 15 residues. CDR1 and CDR2 from the germline V gene are LNHNV and YYDKDF (reference sequence). V lost 1 base to trimming and J lost 3 bases, with 12 bases between them. The CDR3 nucleotides read TGTGCCACCAGCAGAGCGGTAGCGAGTGAAGAGACCCAGTACTTC. This codes for CATSRAVASEETQYF.

The rearrangement joins TRBV12-3 or TRBV12-4 to TRBJ1-5; D is unclear. This CDR3 spans 15 amino acids. The V gene lost 1 base and the J gene lost 2 bases, with 9 bases spanning the gap. CDR3 region: CASSLGVIGNQPQHF. CDR3 coding DNA: TGTGCCAGCAGTTTAGGGGTCATCGGCAATCAGCCCCAGCATTTT.

The chain joins TRBV20-1 to TRBJ2-2; no definite D call. This CDR3 has 12 amino acids. Germline CDR1 DFQATT, CDR2 SNEGSKA (reference sequence). The V end lost 4 bases, the J end lost 5 bases, and 8 bases lay between the germline ends. The CDR3 region is CSAILGTGELFF. The CDR3 DNA is TGCAGTGCTATACTCGGGACCGGGGAGCTGTTTTTT.

V gene TRBV29-1 combines with J gene TRBJ2-7; D tentatively fits TRBD1 or TRBD2 (5 bases each). The CDR3 covers 13 residues. With 3 bases removed from V and 1 base from J, the gap between germline ends came to 10 bases. Germline V gives CDR1 SQVTM, CDR2 ANQGSEA. The CDR3 loop is CSVDWGNSYEQYF. As DNA, the CDR3 is TGCAGCGTTGATTGGGGGAATTCCTACGAGCAGTACTTC.

This clonotype was seen more than once but under ten times. The chain uses TRBV6-2 or TRBV6-3 and TRBJ1-6, with D unresolved. Germline V lookup: CDR1 MNHEY, CDR2 SVGEGT. This CDR3 spans 15 amino acids. Trimming took off 8 bases at V and 8 bases at J, with 19 bases between the two ends. CDR3 sequence (DNA): TGTGCCAGCTCTCAGGATGGGTCGGAACATTCACCCCTCCACTTT. Translation: CASSQDGSEHSPLHF.

This chain uses TRBV15 with TRBJ1-6; D gene ambiguous. Trimming removed 0 bases at V and 9 bases at J, with 9 bases between. The CDR3 extends over 14 amino acids. Germline CDR1 is LNHNV and CDR2 is YYDKDF (reference sequence). The CDR3 sequence: CATSRDRLSSPLHF. The CDR3 coding sequence is TGTGCCACCAGCAGAGACAGATTAAGTTCACCCCTCCACTTT. Together with reference TRBV15 and TRBJ1-6, the CDR3 gives the full variable domain: DAMVIQNPRYQVTQFGKPVTLSCSQTLNHNVMYWYQQKSSQAPKLLFHYYDKDFNNEADTPDNFQSRRPNTSFCFLDIRSPGLGDTAMYLCATSRDRLSSPLHFGNGTRLTVT.

V and J are TRBV28 and TRBJ1-6; D is ambiguous. Germline CDR1 reads MDHEN; CDR2 reads SYDVKM. The CDR3 runs 15 residues. Trimming pared 7 bases from V and 4 bases from J, leaving 14 bases between. This chain's CDR3 is CASINYGIYNSPLHF. The CDR3 DNA follows: TGTGCCAGCATCAACTACGGGATTTATAATTCACCCCTCCACTTT. The full variable domain, with the rest looked up from reference TRBV28 and TRBJ1-6, is DVKVTQSSRYLVKRTGEKVFLECVQDMDHENMFWYRQDPGLGLRLIYFSYDVKMKEKGDIPEGYSVSREKKERFSLILESASTNQTSMYLCASINYGIYNSPLHFGNGTRLTVT.